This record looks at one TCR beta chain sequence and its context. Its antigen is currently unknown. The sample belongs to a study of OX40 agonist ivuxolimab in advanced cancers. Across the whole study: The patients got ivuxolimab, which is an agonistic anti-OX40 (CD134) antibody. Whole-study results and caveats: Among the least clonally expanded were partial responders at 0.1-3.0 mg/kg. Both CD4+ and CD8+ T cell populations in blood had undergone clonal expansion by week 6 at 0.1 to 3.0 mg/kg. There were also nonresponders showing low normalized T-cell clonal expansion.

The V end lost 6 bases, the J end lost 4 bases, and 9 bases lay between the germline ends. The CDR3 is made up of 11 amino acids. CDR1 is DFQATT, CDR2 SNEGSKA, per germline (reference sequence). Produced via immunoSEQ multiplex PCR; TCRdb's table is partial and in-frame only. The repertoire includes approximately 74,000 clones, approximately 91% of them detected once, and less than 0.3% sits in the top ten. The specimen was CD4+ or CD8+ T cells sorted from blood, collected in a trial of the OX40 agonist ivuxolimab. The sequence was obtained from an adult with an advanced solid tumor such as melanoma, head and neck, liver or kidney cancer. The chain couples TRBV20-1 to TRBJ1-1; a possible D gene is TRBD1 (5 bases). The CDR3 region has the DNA TGCAGTGCCGCAAGGGGCACTGAAGCTTTCTTT. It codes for CSAARGTEAFF.